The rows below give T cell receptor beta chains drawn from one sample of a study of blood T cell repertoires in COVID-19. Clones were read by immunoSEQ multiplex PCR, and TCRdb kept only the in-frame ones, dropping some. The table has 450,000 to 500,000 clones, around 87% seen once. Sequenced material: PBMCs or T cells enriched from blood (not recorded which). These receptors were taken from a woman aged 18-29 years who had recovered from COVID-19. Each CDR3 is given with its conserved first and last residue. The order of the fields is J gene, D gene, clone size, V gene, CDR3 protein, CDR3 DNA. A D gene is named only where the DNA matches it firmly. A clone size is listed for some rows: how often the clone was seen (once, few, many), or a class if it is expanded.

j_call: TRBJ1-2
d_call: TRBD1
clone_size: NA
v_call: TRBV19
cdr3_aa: CASSRQGDGYTF
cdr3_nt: TGTGCCAGTAGCAGACAGGGAGATGGCTACACCTTC

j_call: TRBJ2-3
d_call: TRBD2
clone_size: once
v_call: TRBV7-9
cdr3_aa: CASSLPLSGGADTDTQYF
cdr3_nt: TGTGCCAGCAGCTTACCCCTTAGCGGGGGGGCCGACACAGATACGCAGTATTTT

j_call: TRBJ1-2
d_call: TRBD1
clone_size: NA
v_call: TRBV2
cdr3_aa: CASALLGQGHGYTF
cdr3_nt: TGTGCCAGCGCGCTCCTCGGACAGGGTCATGGCTACACCTTC

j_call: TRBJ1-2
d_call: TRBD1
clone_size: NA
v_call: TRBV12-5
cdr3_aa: CASGFSQGDYTF
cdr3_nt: TGTGCTAGTGGTTTCTCACAGGGGGACTACACCTTC

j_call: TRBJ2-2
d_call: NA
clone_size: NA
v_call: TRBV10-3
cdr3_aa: CAISRDLNTGELFF
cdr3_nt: TGTGCCATCAGCCGGGACTTGAACACCGGGGAGCTGTTTTTT

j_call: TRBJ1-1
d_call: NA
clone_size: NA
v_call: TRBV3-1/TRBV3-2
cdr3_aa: CASSLVGAAEAFF
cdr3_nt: TGTGCCAGCAGCCTAGTTGGGGCAGCTGAAGCTTTCTTT

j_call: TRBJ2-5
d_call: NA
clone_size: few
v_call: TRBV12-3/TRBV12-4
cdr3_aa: CASSFGLRETQYF
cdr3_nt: TGTGCCAGCAGTTTCGGACTAAGGGAGACCCAGTACTTC

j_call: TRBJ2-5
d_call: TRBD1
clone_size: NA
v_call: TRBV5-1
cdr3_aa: CASSWQTGAETQYF
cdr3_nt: TGCGCCAGCAGCTGGCAGACAGGGGCCGAGACCCAGTACTTC

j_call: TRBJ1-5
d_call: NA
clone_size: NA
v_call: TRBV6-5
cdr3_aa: CASSRGSAEDQPQHF
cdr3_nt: TGTGCCAGCAGTCGTGGGTCCGCAGAGGATCAGCCCCAGCATTTT

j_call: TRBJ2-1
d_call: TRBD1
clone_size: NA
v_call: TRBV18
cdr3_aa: CASSPYPPGQGADNEQFF
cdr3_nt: TGTGCCAGCTCACCTTACCCTCCGGGACAGGGGGCTGACAATGAGCAGTTCTTC

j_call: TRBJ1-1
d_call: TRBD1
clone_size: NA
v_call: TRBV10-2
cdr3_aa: CASTQAGGSEAFF
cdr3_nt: TGCGCCAGCACTCAGGCAGGGGGATCTGAAGCTTTCTTT

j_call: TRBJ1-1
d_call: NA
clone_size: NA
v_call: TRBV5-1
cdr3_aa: CASSSPKADTEAFF
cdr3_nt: TGCGCCAGCAGCTCCCCCAAAGCGGACACTGAAGCTTTCTTT

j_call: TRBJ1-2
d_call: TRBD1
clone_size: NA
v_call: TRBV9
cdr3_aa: CASSVGGTGVGGYTF
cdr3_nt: TGTGCCAGCAGCGTAGGCGGGACAGGGGTGGGTGGCTACACCTTC

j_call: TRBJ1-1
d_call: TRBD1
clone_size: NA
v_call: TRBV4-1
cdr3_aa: CASSPQQGAEDTEAFF
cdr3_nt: TGCGCCAGCAGCCCTCAACAGGGGGCTGAAGACACTGAAGCTTTCTTT

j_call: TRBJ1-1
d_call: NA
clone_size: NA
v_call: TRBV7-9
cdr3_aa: CASSLQTGNTEAFF
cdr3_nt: TGTGCCAGCAGCTTACAAACAGGCAACACTGAAGCTTTCTTT

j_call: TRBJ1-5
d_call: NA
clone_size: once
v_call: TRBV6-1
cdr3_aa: CASSEAPGEGNQPQHF
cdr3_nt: TGTGCCAGCAGTGAAGCTCCCGGGGAGGGCAATCAGCCCCAGCATTTT

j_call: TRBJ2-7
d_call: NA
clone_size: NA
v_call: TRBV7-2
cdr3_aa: CASSFVAQGGYEQYF
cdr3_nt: TGTGCCAGCAGCTTCGTTGCCCAGGGTGGATACGAGCAGTACTTC

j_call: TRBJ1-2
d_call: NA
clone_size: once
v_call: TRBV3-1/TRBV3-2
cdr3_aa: CASSPQTPNYGYTF
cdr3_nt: TGTGCCAGCAGCCCGCAGACACCCAACTATGGCTACACCTTC

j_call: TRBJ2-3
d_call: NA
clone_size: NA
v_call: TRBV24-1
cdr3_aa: CATSDSSTDTQYF
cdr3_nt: TGTGCCACCAGTGACTCTAGCACAGATACGCAGTATTTT

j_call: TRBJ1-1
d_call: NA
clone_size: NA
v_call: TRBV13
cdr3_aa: CASSSDSMNTEAFF
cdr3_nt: TGTGCCAGCAGCTCCGACAGTATGAACACTGAAGCTTTCTTT

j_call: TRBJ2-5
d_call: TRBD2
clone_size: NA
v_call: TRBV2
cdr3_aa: CASSVTRLAGGETQYF
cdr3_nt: TGTGCCAGCAGTGTTACGAGGCTAGCGGGGGGAGAGACCCAGTACTTC

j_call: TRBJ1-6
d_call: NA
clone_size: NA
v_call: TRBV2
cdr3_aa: CASSLGGALTLHF
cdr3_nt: TGTGCCAGCAGTCTAGGAGGGGCTCTAACCCTCCACTTT

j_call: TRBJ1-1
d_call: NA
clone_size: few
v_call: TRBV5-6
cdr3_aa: CASSLGLQVSGREAFF
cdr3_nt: TGTGCCAGCAGCTTGGGTTTACAGGTTTCTGGGAGGGAAGCTTTCTTT

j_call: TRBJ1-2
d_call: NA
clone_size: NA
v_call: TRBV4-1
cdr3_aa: CASSQNSIPNYGYTF
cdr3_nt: TGCGCCAGCAGCCAGAACTCGATCCCTAACTATGGCTACACCTTC

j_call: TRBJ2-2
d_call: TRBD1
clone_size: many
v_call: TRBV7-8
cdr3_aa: CASSLRDRENTGELFF
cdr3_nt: TGTGCCAGCAGCTTACGGGACAGGGAGAACACCGGGGAGCTGTTTTTT

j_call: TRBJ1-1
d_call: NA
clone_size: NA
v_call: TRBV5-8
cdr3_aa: CASSFSYGGQNTEAFF
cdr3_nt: TGTGCCAGCAGCTTTAGCTACGGAGGGCAGAACACTGAAGCTTTCTTT

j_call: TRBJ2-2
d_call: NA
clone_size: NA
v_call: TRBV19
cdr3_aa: CASSIPTGELFF
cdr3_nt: TGTGCCAGTAGTATCCCAACCGGGGAGCTGTTTTTT

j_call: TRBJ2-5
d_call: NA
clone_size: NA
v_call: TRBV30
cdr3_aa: CAWSKQGWQETQYF
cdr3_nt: TGTGCCTGGAGTAAGCAGGGCTGGCAAGAGACCCAGTACTTC

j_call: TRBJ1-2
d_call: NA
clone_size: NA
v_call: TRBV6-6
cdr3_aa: CASGLGDGYTF
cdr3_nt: TGTGCCAGCGGCCTCGGGGATGGCTACACCTTC

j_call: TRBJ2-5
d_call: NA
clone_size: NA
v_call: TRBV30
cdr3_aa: CAWSFRVFQTQYF
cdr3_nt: TGTGCCTGGAGCTTCAGGGTGTTCCAAACCCAGTACTTC

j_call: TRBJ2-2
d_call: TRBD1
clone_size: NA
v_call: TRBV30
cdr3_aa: CAWSVGRGTGELFF
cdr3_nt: TGTGCCTGGAGTGTGGGCAGGGGGACCGGGGAGCTGTTTTTT

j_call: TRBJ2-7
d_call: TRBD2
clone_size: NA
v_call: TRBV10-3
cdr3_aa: CAITPAGTSGEPHF
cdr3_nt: TGTGCCATCACCCCAGCCGGGACTAGCGGGGAACCTCACTTC

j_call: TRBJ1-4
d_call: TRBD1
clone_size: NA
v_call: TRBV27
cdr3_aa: CASSPGTGATNEKLFF
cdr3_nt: TGTGCCAGCAGTCCCGGGACAGGCGCAACTAATGAAAAACTGTTTTTT

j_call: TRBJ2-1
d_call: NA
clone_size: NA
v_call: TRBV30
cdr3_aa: CACLSRVPGSSYNEQFF
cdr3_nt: TGTGCCTGCCTTAGCCGAGTCCCCGGGAGCTCCTACAATGAGCAGTTCTTC

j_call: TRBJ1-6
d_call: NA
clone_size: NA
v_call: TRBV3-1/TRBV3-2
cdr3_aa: CASTYADSSNSPLHF
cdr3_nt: TGTGCCAGCACCTATGCGGACAGTAGTAATTCACCCCTCCACTTT

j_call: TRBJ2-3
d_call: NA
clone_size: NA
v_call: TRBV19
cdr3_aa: CASRTSGRGADTQYF
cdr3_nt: TGTGCCAGTAGAACCTCGGGCAGGGGGGCAGATACGCAGTATTTT

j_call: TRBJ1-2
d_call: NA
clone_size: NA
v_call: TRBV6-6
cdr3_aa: CASSGQGALYLEGYTF
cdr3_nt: TGTGCCAGCAGTGGTCAGGGTGCCCTCTATTTGGAGGGCTACACCTTC

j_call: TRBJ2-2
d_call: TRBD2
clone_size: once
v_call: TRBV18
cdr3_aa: CASSTGSGENTGELFF
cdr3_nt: TGTGCCAGCTCCACAGGTAGCGGGGAGAACACCGGGGAGCTGTTTTTT

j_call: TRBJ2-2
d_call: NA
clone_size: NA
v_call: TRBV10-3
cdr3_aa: CAIAPDSNTGELFF
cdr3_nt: TGTGCCATTGCTCCTGACTCGAACACCGGGGAGCTGTTTTTT

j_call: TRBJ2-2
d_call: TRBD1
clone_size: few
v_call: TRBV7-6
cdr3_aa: CASSLFPRTGTGKTGELFF
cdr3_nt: TGTGCCAGCAGCCTGTTTCCCAGAACCGGGACAGGGAAGACCGGGGAGCTGTTTTTT

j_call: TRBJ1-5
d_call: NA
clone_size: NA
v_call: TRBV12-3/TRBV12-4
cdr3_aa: CASSPDGGQPQHF
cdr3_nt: TGTGCCAGCAGCCCGGACGGAGGTCAGCCCCAGCATTTT